Presented here are 9 T cell receptor beta chains from one specimen sequenced in a study of T-cell reconstitution after alpha-beta-depleted transplantation in children. Preparing the TCRbeta library involved the use of unique molecular identifiers. TCRdb redid the calling of the PCR reads with MiXCR, one entry per CDR3 protein. The sample yields some 290,000 distinct CDR3 sequences, roughly 9.5% seen once. The sample here was PBMCs from the stem cell graft donor, taken from the stem cell graft. These receptors all come from a human donor who donated a stem cell graft to a child with SCID.

This clonotype was observed a handful of times. The chain couples TRBV3-1 to TRBJ1-1; D is ambiguous. V dropped 5 bases and J dropped 10 bases, with 17 bases sitting between them. This CDR3 comprises 13 residues. Germline V lookup: CDR1 LGHDT, CDR2 YNNKEL (reference sequence). CDR3 sequence: CASSEPAIPGAFF. As DNA, the CDR3 is TGTGCCAGCAGCGAACCCGCAATCCCTGGAGCTTTCTTT.

This chain joins TRBV7-3 and TRBJ2-3; D is perhaps TRBD2 (5 bases). V lost 1 base to trimming and J lost 2 bases, with 13 bases between them. CDR1 is SGHTA and CDR2 is FQGTGA in the germline V gene. CDR3 length: 16 residues. CDR3 DNA: TGTGCCAGCAGCTTAAACCCCGGACTGATCACAGATACGCAGTATTTT. This codes for CASSLNPGLITDTQYF.

There are many counts of this clonotype. The chain employs TRBV5-1 and TRBJ2-5, with 15 bases matching TRBD2. The CDR3 runs to 17 residues. With V trimmed by 4 bases and J by 5 bases, 9 bases remained unmatched. Germline values: CDR1 SGHRS, CDR2 YFSETQ. Written as DNA, the CDR3 is TGCGCCAGCAGCCCCCACGGACTAGCGGGGGGGCGTGAGACCCAGTACTTC. Amino acid sequence: CASSPHGLAGGRETQYF.

This chain links TRBV6-5 with TRBJ1-5; 12 nucleotides agree with TRBD1. Germline V gene sequence: CDR1 MNHEY, CDR2 SVGAGI. J gave up 6 bases and V 6 bases, and 6 bases lay outside the gene matches. The CDR3 sequence is 15 residues long. The CDR3 here is CASRPGTGGRQPQHF. CDR3 DNA sequence: TGTGCCAGCAGGCCGGGGACAGGGGGCCGTCAGCCCCAGCATTTT.

This clonotype occurred a few times. This chain joins TRBV10-2 and TRBJ1-1, with 9 bases aligning to TRBD1. Germline V gene lookup returns CDR1 WSHSY and CDR2 SAAADI. The CDR3 contains 14 residues. Losses at the gene ends were 8 bases for V and 4 bases for J; bases not matched to a gene: 8. CDR3 sequence: CASSGTGLGTEAFF. The CDR3 DNA is TGCGCCAGCTCCGGGACAGGGTTGGGCACTGAAGCTTTCTTT.

This clonotype was seen more than once but under ten times. V usage is TRBV5-1 and J usage is TRBJ2-2; D is ambiguous. Germline CDR1 reads SGHRS; CDR2 reads YFSETQ. V was shortened by 1 base and J by 4 bases, with 11 bases between the two germline ends. The CDR3 contains 15 residues. The CDR3 is CASSLIGVSTGELFF. The CDR3 coding sequence is TGCGCCAGCAGCTTGATAGGTGTGAGCACCGGGGAGCTGTTTTTT.

CDR3: CASSLAGDRETEAFF. CDR3 DNA sequence: TGTGCCAGCAGCTTAGCGGGGGACAGGGAGACTGAAGCTTTCTTT. The chain combines TRBV7-8 with TRBJ1-1; TRBD1 aligns across 9 bases. The CDR3 contains 15 residues. The germline gives CDR1 SGHVS, CDR2 FQNEAQ. Trimming removed 0 bases from V and 5 bases from J; junction bases left unmatched: 4.

This clonotype was found a few times. The CDR3 protein is CASKSSGTGADTQYF. The CDR3 DNA reads as TGCGCCAGCAAATCCAGCGGGACAGGGGCAGATACGCAGTATTTT. The chain is built from TRBV5-1 and TRBJ2-3; 10 positions match TRBD1. V was pared by 6 bases and J by 4 bases, with 8 bases of the junction left unmatched. The CDR3 contains 15 residues. Looked up from germline, CDR1 is SGHRS and CDR2 is YFSETQ.

This clonotype was recorded many times. The chain couples TRBV5-1 to TRBJ2-7; the D gene is possibly TRBD2 (5 bases). Trimming removed 0 bases at V and 3 bases at J, with 7 bases between. CDR3 length equals 13 residues. Germline loops: CDR1 SGHRS, CDR2 YFSETQ. In DNA form, the CDR3 reads TGCGCCAGCAGCTTGGGGAGGAACTACGAGCAGTACTTC. Protein product: CASSLGRNYEQYF.